The 8 T cell receptor beta chains given below trace back to one sample, sequenced in a study of blood T cell repertoires in COVID-19. Measured with immunoSEQ multiplex PCR; TCRdb has only the in-frame clones, and not every one. The table lists a few hundred thousand clones, around 90% of them singletons. Sequenced sample: peripheral blood. Source of these receptors: a human donor in a cohort sampled during active COVID-19.

The genes are TRBV5-5 and TRBJ2-2; 7 positions match TRBD2. CDR1 and CDR2 (germline): SGHKS, YYEKEE (reference sequence). The CDR3 is 16 amino acids. The V and J ends lost 3 bases and 6 bases, in that order; junction bases with no gene match: 11. CDR3 sequence (DNA): TGTGCCAGCAGCTCCACCGGCGGGAGAGTCCCCGGGGAGCTGTTTTTT. It translates to CASSSTGGRVPGELFF.

The genes are TRBV6-5 and TRBJ2-3, with D maybe TRBD2 (6 bases). Germline V lookup: CDR1 MNHEY, CDR2 SVGAGI. The CDR3 consists of 14 residues. V lost 6 bases to trimming and J lost 2 bases, with 12 bases between them. The CDR3 nucleotides are TGTGCCAGCAGGGACCGGGAGAACACAGATACGCAGTATTTT. Amino acid sequence: CASRDRENTDTQYF.

The V call is TRBV7-9, the J call TRBJ1-3; D might be TRBD1 (6 bases). The ends were cut back, 2 bases at V and 2 bases at J, with 13 bases in the middle. CDR3 size: 16 residues. CDR1 is SEHNR, CDR2 FQNEAQ, per germline (reference sequence). In nucleotides, the CDR3 is TGTGCCAGCAGCTTATTTACAGGGAACGCTGGAAACACCATATATTTT. Protein: CASSLFTGNAGNTIYF.

The J gene is TRBJ2-3, the V gene TRBV5-1; 7 bases line up with TRBD1. The J segment lost 6 bases and the V segment lost 3 bases, leaving 4 bases of the junction unmatched. Per germline, CDR1 SGHRS and CDR2 YFSETQ. The CDR3 has 13 amino acids. The CDR3 loop reads CASSYRTGDTQYF. CDR3 nucleotide sequence: TGCGCCAGCAGCTACCGGACAGGCGATACGCAGTATTTT. Together with reference TRBV5-1 and TRBJ2-3, the CDR3 gives the full variable domain: KAGVTQTPRYLIKTRGQQVTLSCSPISGHRSVSWYQQTPGQGLQFLFEYFSETQRNKGNFPGRFSGRQFSNSRSEMNVSTLELGDSALYLCASSYRTGDTQYFGPGTRLTVL.

This clone was seen repeatedly, ten times or more. The chain is built from TRBV5-1 and TRBJ2-1; 9 bases are a match to TRBD2. J gave up 9 bases and V 4 bases, and 20 bases lay outside the gene matches. There are 18 residues in the CDR3. CDR1 is SGHRS, CDR2 YFSETQ, per germline. This chain's CDR3 is CASSHQTGSGTSKAEQFF. The DNA of the CDR3 is TGCGCCAGCAGCCACCAAACGGGCTCCGGGACTAGCAAGGCTGAGCAGTTCTTC.

This chain uses TRBV6-6 with TRBJ2-7, with D tentatively TRBD2 (6 bases). Germline V CDR1 and CDR2: MNHNY, SVGAGI (reference sequence). Trimming took 6 bases from V and 10 from J, leaving 22 bases between them. The CDR3 spans 14 residues. In DNA form, the CDR3 reads TGTGCCAGCAGACACAACCCCGGGACTCTCGACCAGTACTTC. It translates to CASRHNPGTLDQYF.

This chain uses TRBV19 with TRBJ1-2, with 10 positions matching TRBD1. Looked up from germline, CDR1 is LNHDA and CDR2 is SQIVND (reference sequence). With V trimmed by 4 bases and J by 5 bases, 4 bases remained unmatched. The CDR3 is 14 amino acids. As DNA, the CDR3 is TGTGCCAGTAGTAAGGGACAGGGGAGTTATGGCTACACCTTC. It encodes CASSKGQGSYGYTF.

V usage is TRBV24-1 and J usage is TRBJ2-1; 7 nucleotides align to TRBD2. Looked up from germline, CDR1 is KGHDR and CDR2 is SFDVKD. The CDR3 length is 15 residues. The V gene end was trimmed by 1 base and the J gene end by 6 bases; junction bases not matched to a gene: 5. CDR3 DNA sequence: TGTGCCACCAGTGATTTTGGGGGAGGGATCAATGAGCAGTTCTTC. Its protein is CATSDFGGGINEQFF.